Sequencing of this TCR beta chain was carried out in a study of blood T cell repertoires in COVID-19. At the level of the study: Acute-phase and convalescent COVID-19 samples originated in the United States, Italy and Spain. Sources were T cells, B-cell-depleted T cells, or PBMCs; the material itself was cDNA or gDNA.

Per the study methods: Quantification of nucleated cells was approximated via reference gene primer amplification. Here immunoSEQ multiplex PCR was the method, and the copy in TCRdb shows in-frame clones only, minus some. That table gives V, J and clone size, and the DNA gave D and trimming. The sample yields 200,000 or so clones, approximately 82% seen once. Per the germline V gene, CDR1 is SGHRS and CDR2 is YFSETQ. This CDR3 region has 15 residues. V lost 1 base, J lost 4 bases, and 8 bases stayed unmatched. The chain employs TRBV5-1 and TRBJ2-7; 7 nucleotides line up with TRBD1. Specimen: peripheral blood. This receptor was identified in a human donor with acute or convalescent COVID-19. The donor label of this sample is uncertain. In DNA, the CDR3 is TGCGCCAGCAGCTTGAGGTCAGGGGGTACGTACGAGCAGTACTTC. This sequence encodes CASSLRSGGTYEQYF.